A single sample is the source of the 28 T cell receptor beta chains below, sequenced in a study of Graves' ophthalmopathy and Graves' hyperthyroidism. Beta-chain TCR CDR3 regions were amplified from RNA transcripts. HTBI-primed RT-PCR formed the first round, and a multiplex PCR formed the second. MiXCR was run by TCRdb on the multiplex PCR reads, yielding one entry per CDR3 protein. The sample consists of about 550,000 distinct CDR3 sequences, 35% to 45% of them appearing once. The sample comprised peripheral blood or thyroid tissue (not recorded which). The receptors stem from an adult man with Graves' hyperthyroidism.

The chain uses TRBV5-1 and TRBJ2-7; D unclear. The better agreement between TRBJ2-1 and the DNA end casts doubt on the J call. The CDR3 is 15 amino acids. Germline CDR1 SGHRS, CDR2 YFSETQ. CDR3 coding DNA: TGCGCCAGCAGCTTGGCAGAGCCACACAACAATGAGCAGTTCTTC. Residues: CASSLAEPHNNEQFF.

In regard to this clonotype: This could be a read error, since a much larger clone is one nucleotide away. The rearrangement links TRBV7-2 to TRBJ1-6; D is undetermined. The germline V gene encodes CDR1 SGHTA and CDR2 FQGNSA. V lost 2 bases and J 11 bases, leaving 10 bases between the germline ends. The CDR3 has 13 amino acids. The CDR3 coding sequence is TGTGCCAGCAGCTTATCATTCAACCCACCCCTCCACTTT. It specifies CASSLSFNPPLHF.

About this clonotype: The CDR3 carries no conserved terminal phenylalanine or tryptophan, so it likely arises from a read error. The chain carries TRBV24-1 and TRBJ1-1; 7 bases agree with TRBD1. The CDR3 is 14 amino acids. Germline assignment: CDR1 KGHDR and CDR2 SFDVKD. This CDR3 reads CATSDPTGSTEAFL. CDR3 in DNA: TGTGCCACCAGTGATCCGACAGGGAGCACTGAGGCTTTCCTT.

CDR3 in amino acids: CAISEGATGEGSPLHF. The CDR3 nucleotides are TGTGCCATCAGTGAAGGGGCCACCGGGGAGGGTTCACCCCTCCACTTT. The rearrangement links TRBV10-3 to TRBJ1-6; tentatively, D is TRBD1 (5 bases). Germline V gene data show CDR1 as ENHRY and CDR2 as SYGVKD. The CDR3 has 16 residues. Trimming cost V 3 bases and J 9 bases, with 18 bases left between them.

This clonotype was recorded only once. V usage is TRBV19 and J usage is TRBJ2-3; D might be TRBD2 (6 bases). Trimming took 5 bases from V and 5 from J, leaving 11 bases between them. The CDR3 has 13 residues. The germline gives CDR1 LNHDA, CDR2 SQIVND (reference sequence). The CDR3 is CASSEASVDTQYF. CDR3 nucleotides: TGTGCCAGTAGTGAAGCTAGCGTAGATACGCAGTATTTT.

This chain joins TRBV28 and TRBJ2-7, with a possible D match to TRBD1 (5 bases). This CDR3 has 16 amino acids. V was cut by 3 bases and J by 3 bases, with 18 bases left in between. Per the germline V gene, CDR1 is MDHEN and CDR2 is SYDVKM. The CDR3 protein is CASSFRAALLFYEQYF. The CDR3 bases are TGTGCCAGCAGTTTCAGGGCTGCGCTCCTTTTCTACGAGCAGTACTTC.

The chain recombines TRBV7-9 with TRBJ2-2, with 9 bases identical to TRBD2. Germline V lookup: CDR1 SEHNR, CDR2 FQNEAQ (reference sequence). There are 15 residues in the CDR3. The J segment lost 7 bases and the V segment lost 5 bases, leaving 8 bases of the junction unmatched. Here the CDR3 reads CASSNSGTSRGELFF. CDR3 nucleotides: TGTGCCAGCAGCAACTCCGGGACTAGCCGCGGGGAGCTGTTTTTT. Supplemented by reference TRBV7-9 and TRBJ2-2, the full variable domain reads DTGVSQNPRHKITKRGQNVTFRCDPISEHNRLYWYRQTLGQGPEFLTYFQNEAQLEKSRLLSDRFSAERPKGSFSTLEIQRTEQGDSAMYLCASSNSGTSRGELFFGEGSRLTVL.

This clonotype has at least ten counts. The chain's CDR3 is CASSWQGETEAFF. DNA for the CDR3: TGTGCCAGCAGCTGGCAGGGGGAAACTGAAGCTTTCTTT. The chain carries TRBV5-6 and TRBJ1-1, with 7 bases that match TRBD1. Germline V gene lookup returns CDR1 SGHDT and CDR2 YYEEEE. The CDR3 contains 13 residues. The V and J ends lost 3 bases and 5 bases, in that order; junction bases with no gene match: 4.

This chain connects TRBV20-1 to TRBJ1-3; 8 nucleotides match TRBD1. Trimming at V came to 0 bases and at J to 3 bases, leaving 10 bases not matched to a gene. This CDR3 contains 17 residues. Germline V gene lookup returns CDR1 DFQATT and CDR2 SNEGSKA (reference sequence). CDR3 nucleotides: TGCAGTGCTAGAGAGAGATCGTGGACAGGGTTTGGAAACACCATATATTTT. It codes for CSARERSWTGFGNTIYF.

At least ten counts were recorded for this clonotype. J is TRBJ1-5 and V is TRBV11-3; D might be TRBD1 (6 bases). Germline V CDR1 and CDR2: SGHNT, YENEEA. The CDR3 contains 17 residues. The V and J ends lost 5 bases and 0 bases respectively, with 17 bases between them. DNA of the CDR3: TGTGCCAGCAGCCGCCGACAGGTCAAGTATAGCAATCAGCCCCAGCATTTT. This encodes CASSRRQVKYSNQPQHF. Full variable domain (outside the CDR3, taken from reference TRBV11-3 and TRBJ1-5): EAGVVQSPRYKIIEKKQPVAFWCNPISGHNTLYWYLQNLGQGPELLIRYENEEAVDDSQLPKDRFSAERLKGVDSTLKIQPAELGDSAVYLCASSRRQVKYSNQPQHFGDGTRLSIL.

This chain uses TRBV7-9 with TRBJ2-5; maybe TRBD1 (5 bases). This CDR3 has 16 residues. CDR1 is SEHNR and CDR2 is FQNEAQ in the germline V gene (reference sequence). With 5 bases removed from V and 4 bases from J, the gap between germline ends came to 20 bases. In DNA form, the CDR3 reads TGTGCCAGCAGCCTAAAAGGGGCGGCCCAAGGAGAGACCCAGTACTTC. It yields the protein CASSLKGAAQGETQYF.

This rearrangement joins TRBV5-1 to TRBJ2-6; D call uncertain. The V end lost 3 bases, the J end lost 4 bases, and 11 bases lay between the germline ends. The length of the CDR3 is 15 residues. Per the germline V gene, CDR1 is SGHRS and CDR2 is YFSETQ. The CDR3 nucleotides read TGCGCCAGCAGCTCCGTCCTCCCAGGGGCCAACGTCCTGACTTTC. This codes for CASSSVLPGANVLTF.

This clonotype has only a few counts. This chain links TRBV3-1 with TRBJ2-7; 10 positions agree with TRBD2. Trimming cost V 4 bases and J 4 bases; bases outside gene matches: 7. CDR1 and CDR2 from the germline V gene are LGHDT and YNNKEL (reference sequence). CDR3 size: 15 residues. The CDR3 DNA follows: TGTGCCAGCAGCCGACCTAGCGGGAGAAAATACGAGCAGTACTTC. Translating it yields CASSRPSGRKYEQYF.

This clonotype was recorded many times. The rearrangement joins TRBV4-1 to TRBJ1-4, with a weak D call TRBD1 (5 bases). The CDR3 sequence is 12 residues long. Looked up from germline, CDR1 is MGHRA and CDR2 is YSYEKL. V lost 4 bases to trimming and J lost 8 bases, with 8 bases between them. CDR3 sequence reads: CASSPEGEKLFF. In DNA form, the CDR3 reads TGCGCCAGCAGCCCGGAGGGGGAAAAACTGTTTTTT.

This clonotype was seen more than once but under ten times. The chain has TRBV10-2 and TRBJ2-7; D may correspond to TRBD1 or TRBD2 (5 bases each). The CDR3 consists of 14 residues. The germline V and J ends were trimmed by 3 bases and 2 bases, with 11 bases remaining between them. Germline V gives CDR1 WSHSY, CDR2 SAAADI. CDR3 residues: CASSESWGPYEQYF. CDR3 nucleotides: TGCGCCAGCAGTGAATCTTGGGGACCCTACGAGCAGTACTTC.

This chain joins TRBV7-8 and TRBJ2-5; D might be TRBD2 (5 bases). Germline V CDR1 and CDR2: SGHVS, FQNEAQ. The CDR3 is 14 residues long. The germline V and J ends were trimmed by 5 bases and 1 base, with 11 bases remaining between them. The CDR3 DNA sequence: TGTGCCAGCAGCCAGAAGGACTTCCAAGAGACCCAGTACTTC. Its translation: CASSQKDFQETQYF.

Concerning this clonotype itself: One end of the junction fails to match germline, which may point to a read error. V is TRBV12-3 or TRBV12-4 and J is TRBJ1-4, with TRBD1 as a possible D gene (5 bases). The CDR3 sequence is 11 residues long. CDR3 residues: CASSGQGASVF. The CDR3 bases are TGTGCCAGCAGCGGCCAGGGAGCCTCCGTTTTT.

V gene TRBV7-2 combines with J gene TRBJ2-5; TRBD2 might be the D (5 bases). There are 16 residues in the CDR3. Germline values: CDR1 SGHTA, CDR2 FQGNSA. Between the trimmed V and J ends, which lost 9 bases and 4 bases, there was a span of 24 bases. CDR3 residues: CASSIEDGSLAETQYF. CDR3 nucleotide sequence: TGTGCCAGTAGTATAGAGGATGGGAGCTTGGCAGAGACCCAGTACTTC.

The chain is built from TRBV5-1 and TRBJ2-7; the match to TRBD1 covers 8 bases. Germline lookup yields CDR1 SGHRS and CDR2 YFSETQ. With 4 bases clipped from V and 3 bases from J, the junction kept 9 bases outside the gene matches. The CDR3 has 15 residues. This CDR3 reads CASSPEVQGGYEQYF. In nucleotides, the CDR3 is TGCGCCAGCAGCCCGGAAGTACAGGGGGGCTACGAGCAGTACTTC.

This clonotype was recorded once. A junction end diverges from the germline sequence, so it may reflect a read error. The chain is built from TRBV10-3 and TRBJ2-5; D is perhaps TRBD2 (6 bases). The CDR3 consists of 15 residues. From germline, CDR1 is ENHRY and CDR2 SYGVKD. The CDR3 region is CASSRVSGIQETQYF. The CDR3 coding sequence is TGTGCCAGCAGTAGGGTTAGCGGAATCCAAGAGACCCAGTACTTC.

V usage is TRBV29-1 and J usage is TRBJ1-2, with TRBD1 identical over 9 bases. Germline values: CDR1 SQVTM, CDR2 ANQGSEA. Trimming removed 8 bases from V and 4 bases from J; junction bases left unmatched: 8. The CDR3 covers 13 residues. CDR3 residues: CSHDRGAGYGYTF. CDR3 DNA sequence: TGCAGCCACGACAGGGGGGCTGGCTATGGCTACACCTTC.

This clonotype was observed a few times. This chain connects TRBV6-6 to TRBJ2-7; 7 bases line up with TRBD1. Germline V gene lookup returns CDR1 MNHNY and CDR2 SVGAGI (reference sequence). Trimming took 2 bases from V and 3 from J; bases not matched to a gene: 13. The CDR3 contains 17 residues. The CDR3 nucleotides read TGTGCCAGCAGTTACGGTCGTACACAGGGGCTGCTCTACGAGCAGTACTTC. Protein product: CASSYGRTQGLLYEQYF.

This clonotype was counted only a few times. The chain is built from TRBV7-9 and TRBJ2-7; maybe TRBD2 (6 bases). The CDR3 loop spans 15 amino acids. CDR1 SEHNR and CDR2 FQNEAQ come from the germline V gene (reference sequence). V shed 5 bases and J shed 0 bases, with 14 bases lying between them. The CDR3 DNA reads TGTGCCAGCAGCCAAGAAAGCGGGTTCTCCTACGAGCAGTACTTC. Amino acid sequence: CASSQESGFSYEQYF.

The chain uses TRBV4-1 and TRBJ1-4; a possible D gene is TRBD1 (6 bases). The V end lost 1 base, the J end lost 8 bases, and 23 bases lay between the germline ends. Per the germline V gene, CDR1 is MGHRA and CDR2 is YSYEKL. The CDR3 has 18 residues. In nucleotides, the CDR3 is TGCGCCAGCAGCCAAGCGCCCCTCCCTGGCAGGGGCGCCGAAAAACTGTTTTTT. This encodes CASSQAPLPGRGAEKLFF.

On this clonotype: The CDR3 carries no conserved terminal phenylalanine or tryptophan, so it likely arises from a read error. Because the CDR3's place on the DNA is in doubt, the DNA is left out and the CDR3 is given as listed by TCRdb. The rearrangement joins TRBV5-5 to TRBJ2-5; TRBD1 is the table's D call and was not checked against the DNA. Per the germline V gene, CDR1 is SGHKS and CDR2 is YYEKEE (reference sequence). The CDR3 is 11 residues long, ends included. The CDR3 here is CASSLEGIPIL.

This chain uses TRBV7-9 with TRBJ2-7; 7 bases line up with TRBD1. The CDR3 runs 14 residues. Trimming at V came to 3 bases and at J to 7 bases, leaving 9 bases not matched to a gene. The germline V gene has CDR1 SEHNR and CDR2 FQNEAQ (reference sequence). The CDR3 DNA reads TGTGCCAGCAGCTTTCGGACAGGAAGTCAGGAGCAGTACTTC. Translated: CASSFRTGSQEQYF.

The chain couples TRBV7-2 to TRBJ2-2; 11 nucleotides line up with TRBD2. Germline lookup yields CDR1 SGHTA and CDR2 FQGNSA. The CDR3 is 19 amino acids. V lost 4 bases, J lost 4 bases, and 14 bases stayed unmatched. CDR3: CASSSWTGLLAGVTGELFF. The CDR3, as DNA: TGTGCCAGCAGCTCTTGGACAGGGTTACTAGCGGGAGTCACCGGGGAGCTGTTTTTT.

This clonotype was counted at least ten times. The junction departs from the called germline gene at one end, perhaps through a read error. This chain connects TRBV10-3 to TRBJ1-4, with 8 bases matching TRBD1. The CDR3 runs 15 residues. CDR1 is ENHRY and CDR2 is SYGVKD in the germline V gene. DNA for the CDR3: TGTGCCAGCAGTGAATTGAACAGGGGGTTTGAAAAACTGTTTTTT. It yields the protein CASSELNRGFEKLFF.